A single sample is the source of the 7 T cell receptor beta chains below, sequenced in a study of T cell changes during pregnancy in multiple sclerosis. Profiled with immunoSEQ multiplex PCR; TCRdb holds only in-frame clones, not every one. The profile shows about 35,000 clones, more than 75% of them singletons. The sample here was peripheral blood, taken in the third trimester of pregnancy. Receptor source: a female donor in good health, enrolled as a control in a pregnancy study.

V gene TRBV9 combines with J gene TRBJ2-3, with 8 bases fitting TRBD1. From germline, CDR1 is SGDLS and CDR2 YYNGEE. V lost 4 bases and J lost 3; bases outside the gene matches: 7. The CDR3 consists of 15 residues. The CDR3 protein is CASSYRTGLTDTQYF. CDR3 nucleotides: TGTGCCAGCAGCTACCGGACAGGGTTGACAGATACGCAGTATTTT.

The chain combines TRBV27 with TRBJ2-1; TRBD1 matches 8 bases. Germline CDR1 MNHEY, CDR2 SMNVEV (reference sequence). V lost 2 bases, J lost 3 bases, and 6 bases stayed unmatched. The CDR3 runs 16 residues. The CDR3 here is CASSLEWTGSYNEQFF. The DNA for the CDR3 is TGTGCCAGCAGTTTAGAGTGGACAGGGAGCTACAATGAGCAGTTCTTC.

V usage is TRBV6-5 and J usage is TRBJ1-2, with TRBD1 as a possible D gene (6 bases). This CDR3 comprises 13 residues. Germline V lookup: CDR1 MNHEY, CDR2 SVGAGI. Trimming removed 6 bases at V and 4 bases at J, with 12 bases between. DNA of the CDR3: TGTGCCAGCAGCCCCGGACAGAGCTATGGCTACACCTTC. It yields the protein CASSPGQSYGYTF.

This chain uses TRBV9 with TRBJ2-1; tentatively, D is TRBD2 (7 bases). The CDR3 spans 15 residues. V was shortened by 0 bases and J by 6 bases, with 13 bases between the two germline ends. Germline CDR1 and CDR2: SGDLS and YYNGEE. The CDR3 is CASSVDEGGFNEQFF. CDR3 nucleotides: TGTGCCAGCAGCGTAGACGAGGGGGGGTTCAATGAGCAGTTCTTC.

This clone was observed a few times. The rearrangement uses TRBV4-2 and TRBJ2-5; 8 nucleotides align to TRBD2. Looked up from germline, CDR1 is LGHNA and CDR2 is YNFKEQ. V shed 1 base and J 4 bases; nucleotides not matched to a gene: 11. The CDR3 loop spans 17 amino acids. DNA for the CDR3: TGTGCCAGCAGCCAAGTCGGGGCTAGCGGGCGAGTAGAGACCCAGTACTTC. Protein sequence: CASSQVGASGRVETQYF.

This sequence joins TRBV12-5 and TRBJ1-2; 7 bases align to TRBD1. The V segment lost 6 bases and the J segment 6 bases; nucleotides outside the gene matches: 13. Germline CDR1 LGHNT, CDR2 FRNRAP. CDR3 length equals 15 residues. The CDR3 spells CASGRWTGGRDGYTF. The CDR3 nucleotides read TGTGCTAGTGGCCGATGGACAGGCGGCCGGGATGGCTACACCTTC.

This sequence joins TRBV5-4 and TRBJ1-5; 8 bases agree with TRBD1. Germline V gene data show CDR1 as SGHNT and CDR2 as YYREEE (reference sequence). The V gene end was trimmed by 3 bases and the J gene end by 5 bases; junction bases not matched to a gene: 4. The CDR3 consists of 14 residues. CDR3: CASSSGGRDQPQHF. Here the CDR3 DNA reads TGTGCCAGCAGCTCAGGGGGCCGGGATCAGCCCCAGCATTTT. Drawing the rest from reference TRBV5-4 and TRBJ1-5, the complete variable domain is ETGVTQSPTHLIKTRGQQVTLRCSSQSGHNTVSWYQQALGQGPQFIFQYYREEENGRGNFPPRFSGLQFPNYSSELNVNALELDDSALYLCASSSGGRDQPQHFGDGTRLSIL.